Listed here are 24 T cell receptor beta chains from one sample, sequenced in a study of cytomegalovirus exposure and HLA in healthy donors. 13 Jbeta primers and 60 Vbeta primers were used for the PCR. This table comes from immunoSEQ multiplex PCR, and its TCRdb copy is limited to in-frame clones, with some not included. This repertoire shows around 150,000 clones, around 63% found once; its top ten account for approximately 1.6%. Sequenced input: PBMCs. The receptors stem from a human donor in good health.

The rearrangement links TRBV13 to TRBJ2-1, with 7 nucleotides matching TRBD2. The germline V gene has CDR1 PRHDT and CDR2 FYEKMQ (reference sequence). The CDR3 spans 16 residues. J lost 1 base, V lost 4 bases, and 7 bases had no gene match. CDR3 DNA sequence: TGTGCCAGCAGCTCGGGATCCGGGAGGTCCTACAATGAGCAGTTCTTC. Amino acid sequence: CASSSGSGRSYNEQFF.

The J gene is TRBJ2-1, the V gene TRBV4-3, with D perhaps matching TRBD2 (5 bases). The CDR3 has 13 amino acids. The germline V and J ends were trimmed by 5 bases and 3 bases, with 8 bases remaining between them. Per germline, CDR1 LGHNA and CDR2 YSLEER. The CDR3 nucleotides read TGCGCCAGCAGCAGAGAGGGCTACAATGAGCAGTTCTTC. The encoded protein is CASSREGYNEQFF.

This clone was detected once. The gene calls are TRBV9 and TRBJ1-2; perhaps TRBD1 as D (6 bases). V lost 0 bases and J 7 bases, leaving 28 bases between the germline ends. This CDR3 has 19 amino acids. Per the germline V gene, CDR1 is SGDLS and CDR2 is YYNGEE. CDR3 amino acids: CASSVAAGWARQVPSGYTF. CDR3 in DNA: TGTGCCAGCAGCGTAGCGGCTGGGTGGGCGCGACAGGTCCCAAGTGGCTACACCTTC.

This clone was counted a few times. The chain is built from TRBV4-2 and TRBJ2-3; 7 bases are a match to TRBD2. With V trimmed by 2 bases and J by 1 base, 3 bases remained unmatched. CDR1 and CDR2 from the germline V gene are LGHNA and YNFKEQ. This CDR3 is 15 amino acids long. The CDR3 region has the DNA TGTGCCAGCAGCCAATCAACTAGCGGCACAGATACGCAGTATTTT. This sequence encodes CASSQSTSGTDTQYF.

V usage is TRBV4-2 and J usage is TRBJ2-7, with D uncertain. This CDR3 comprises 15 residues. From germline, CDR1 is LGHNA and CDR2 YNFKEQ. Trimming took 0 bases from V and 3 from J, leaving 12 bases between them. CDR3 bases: TGTGCCAGCAGCCAAGATCTCTCGCTAGACTACGAGCAGTACTTC. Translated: CASSQDLSLDYEQYF.

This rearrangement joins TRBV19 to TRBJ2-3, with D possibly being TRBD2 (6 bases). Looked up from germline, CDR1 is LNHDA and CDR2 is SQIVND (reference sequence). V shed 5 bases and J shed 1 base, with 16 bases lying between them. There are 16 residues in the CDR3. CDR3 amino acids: CASSPRSWGGTDTQYF. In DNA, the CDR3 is TGTGCCAGTAGTCCCCGGTCCTGGGGGGGCACAGATACGCAGTATTTT.

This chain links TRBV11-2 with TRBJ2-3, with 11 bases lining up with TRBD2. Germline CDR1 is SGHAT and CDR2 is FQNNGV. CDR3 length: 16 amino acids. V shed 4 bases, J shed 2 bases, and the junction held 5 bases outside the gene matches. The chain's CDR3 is CASSYRLAGSTDTQYF. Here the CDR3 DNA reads TGTGCCAGCAGCTATAGACTAGCGGGATCCACAGATACGCAGTATTTT.

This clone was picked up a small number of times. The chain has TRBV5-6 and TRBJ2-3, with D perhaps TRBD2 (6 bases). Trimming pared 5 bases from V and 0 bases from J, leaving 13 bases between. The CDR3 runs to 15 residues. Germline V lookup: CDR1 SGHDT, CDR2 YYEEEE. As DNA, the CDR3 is TGTGCCAGCAGGGTGTGGGGGACTAGCACAGATACGCAGTATTTT. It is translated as CASRVWGTSTDTQYF.

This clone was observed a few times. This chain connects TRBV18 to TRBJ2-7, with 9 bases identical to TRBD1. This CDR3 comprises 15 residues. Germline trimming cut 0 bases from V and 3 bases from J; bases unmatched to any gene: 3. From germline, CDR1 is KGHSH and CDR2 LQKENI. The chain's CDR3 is CASSPPETGGYEQYF. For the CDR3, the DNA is TGTGCCAGCTCACCACCGGAGACAGGGGGCTACGAGCAGTACTTC.

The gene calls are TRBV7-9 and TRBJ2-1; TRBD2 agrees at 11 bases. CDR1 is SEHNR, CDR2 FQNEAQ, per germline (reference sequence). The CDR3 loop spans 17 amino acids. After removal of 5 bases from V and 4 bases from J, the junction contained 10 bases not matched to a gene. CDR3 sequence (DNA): TGTGCCAGCAGCCGCGGGACTAGCGGATCCAGATACAATGAGCAGTTCTTC. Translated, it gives CASSRGTSGSRYNEQFF.

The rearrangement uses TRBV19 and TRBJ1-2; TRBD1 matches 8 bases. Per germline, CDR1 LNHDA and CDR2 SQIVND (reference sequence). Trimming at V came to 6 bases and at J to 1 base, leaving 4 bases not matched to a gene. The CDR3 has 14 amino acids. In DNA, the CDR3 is TGTGCCAGTAGCCTGGACAGGGTTAACTATGGCTACACCTTC. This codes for CASSLDRVNYGYTF. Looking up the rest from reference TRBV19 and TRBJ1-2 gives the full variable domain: DGGITQSPKYLFRKEGQNVTLSCEQNLNHDAMYWYRQDPGQGLRLIYYSQIVNDFQKGDIAEGYSVSREKKESFPLTVTSAQKNPTAFYLCASSLDRVNYGYTFGSGTRLTVV.

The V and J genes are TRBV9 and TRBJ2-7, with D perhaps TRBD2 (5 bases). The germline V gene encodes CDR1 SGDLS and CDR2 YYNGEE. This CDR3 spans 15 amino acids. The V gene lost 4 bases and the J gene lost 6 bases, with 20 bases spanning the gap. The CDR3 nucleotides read TGTGCCAGCAGCCGCACTGAGCGGCCTTTAGGCGAGCAGTACTTC. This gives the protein CASSRTERPLGEQYF.

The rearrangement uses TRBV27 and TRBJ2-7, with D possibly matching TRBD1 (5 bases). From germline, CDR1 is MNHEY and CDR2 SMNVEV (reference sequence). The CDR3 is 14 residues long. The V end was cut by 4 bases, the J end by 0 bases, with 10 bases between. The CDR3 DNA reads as TGTGCCAGCAGTTACCACAGGAGCTCCTACGAGCAGTACTTC. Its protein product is CASSYHRSSYEQYF.

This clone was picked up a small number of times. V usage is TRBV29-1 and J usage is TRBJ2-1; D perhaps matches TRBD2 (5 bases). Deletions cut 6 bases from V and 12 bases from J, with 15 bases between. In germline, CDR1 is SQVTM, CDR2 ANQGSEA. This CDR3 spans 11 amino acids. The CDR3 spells CSVEGPGGQFF. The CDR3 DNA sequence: TGCAGCGTCGAGGGCCCAGGCGGGCAGTTCTTC.

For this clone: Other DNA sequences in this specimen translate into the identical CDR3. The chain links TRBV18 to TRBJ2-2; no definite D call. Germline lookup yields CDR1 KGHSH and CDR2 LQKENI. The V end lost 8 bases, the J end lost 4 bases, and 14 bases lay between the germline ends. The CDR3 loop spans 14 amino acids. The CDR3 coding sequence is TGTGCCAGCCGGATGGGCCAAGCCACCGGGGAGCTGTTTTTT. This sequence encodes CASRMGQATGELFF.

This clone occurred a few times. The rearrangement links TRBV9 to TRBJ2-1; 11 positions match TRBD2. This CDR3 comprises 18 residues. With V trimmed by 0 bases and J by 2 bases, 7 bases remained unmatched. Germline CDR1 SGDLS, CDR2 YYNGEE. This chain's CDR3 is CASSVGSAGLAAYNEQFF. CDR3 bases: TGTGCCAGCAGCGTAGGCAGCGCGGGACTAGCGGCCTACAATGAGCAGTTCTTC.

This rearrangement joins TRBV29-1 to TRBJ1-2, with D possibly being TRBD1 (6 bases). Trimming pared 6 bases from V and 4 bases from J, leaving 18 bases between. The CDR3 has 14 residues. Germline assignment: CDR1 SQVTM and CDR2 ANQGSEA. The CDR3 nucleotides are TGCAGCGTGGGAGGGGGAGGACGGATCTATGGCTACACCTTC. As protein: CSVGGGGRIYGYTF.

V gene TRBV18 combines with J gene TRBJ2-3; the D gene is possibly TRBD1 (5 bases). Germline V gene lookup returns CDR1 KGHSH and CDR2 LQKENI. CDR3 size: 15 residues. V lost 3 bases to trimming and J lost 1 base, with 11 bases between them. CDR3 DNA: TGTGCCAGCTCACCCCGGACAACCGGCACAGATACGCAGTATTTT. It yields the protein CASSPRTTGTDTQYF.

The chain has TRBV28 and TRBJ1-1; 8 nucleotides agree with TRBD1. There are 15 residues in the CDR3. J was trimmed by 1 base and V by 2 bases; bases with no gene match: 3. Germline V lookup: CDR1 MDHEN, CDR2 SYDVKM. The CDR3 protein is CASSLPGTGNTEAFF. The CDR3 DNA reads TGTGCCAGCAGTTTACCAGGGACAGGGAACACTGAAGCTTTCTTT.

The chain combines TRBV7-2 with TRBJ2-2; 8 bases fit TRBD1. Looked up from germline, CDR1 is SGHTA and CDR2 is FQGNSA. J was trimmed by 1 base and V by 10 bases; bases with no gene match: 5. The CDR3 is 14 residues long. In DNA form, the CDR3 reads TGTGCCACCTCCGGACAGGGGAACACCGGGGAGCTGTTTTTT. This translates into CATSGQGNTGELFF. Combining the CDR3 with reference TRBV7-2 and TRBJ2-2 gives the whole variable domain GAGVSQSPSNKVTEKGKDVELRCDPISGHTALYWYRQSLGQGLEFLIYFQGNSAPDKSGLPSDRFSAERTGGSVSTLTIQRTQQEDSAVYLCATSGQGNTGELFFGEGSRLTVL.

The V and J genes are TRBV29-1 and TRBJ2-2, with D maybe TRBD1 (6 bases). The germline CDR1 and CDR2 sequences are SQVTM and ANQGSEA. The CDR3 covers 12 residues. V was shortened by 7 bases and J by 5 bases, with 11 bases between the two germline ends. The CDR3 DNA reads TGCAGCGCCCTAGGGACAACCGGGGAGCTGTTTTTT. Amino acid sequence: CSALGTTGELFF.

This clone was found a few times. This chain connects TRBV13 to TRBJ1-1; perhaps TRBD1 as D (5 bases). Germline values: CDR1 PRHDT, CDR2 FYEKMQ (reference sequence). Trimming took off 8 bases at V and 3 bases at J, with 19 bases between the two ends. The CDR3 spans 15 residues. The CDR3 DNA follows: TGTGCCAGCGGTGTGGGGGGGATCAGGGACACTGAAGCTTTCTTT. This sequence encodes CASGVGGIRDTEAFF.

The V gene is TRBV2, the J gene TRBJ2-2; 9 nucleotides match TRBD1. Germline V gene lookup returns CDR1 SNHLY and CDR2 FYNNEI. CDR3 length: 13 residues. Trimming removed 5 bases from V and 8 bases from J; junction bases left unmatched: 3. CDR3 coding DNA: TGTGCCAGCAGTAAACAGGGGGCTGGGGAGCTGTTTTTT. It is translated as CASSKQGAGELFF.

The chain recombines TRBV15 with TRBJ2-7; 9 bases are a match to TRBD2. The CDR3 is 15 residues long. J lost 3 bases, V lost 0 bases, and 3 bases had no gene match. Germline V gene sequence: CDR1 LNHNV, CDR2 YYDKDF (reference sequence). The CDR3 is CATSRESSGDYEQYF. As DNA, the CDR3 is TGTGCCACCAGCAGAGAGTCTAGCGGGGACTACGAGCAGTACTTC. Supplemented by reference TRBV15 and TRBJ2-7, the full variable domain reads DAMVIQNPRYQVTQFGKPVTLSCSQTLNHNVMYWYQQKSSQAPKLLFHYYDKDFNNEADTPDNFQSRRPNTSFCFLDIRSPGLGDTAMYLCATSRESSGDYEQYFGPGTRLTVT.